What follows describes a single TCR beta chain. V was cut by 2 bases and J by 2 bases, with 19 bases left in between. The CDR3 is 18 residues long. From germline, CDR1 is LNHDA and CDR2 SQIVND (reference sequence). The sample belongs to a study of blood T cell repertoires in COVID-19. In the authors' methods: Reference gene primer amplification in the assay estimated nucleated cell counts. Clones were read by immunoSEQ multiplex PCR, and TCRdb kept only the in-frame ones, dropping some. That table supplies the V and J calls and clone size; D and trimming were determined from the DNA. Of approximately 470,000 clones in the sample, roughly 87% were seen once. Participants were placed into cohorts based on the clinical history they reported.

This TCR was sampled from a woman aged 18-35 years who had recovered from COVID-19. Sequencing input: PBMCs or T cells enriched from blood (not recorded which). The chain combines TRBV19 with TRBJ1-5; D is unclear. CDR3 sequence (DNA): TGTGCCAGTAGTATACCCGAGGACGGGGTTCGAGGCAATCAGCCCCAGCATTTT. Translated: CASSIPEDGVRGNQPQHF.